What follows are 8 T cell receptor beta chains derived from one specimen sequenced in a study of early stage breast cancer tumors. Assay used: immunoSEQ multiplex PCR; TCRdb lists only in-frame clones, some missing. The table lists tens of thousands of clones, 60% to 80% of them singletons. The specimen was breast tumor tissue. All receptors come from a person in their twenties or thirties with breast cancer.

The rearrangement links TRBV19 to TRBJ2-7; the D gene is possibly TRBD1 (6 bases). Trimming shortened V by 5 bases and J by 0 bases, and 11 bases separated the two germline ends. The CDR3 totals 14 residues. Germline V gene data show CDR1 as LNHDA and CDR2 as SQIVND (reference sequence). CDR3 sequence: CASSAEQGSYEQYF. The CDR3 nucleotides are TGTGCCAGTAGTGCAGAACAGGGCTCCTACGAGCAGTACTTC.

The chain uses TRBV12-5 and TRBJ2-5, with 9 bases fitting TRBD2. From germline, CDR1 is LGHNT and CDR2 FRNRAP. V gave up 2 bases and J gave up 5 bases; unmatched junction bases: 6. This CDR3 contains 15 residues. CDR3 protein: CASGLLASGNETQYF. The CDR3, as DNA: TGTGCTAGTGGTTTGCTGGCTAGCGGGAACGAGACCCAGTACTTC.

This chain joins TRBV7-9 and TRBJ2-3; D remains ambiguous. CDR3 length: 11 amino acids. The germline V gene has CDR1 SEHNR and CDR2 FQNEAQ (reference sequence). V shed 2 bases and J shed 8 bases, with 5 bases lying between them. Here the CDR3 reads CASSLYGTQYF. The CDR3 DNA reads TGTGCCAGCAGCTTATATGGTACGCAGTATTTT.

This rearrangement joins TRBV6-1 to TRBJ2-1; D is perhaps TRBD2 (6 bases). Looked up from germline, CDR1 is MNHNS and CDR2 is SASEGT. The CDR3 contains 15 residues. V was shortened by 6 bases and J by 4 bases, with 16 bases between the two germline ends. The CDR3 DNA sequence: TGTGCCAGCAGCGGGGGAGAGGGCTCGTACAATGAGCAGTTCTTC. Translation: CASSGGEGSYNEQFF.

By frequency in the sample, this clone is medium-sized. The chain recombines TRBV6-1 with TRBJ2-7; D unresolved. The CDR3 loop spans 14 amino acids. Germline V gene sequence: CDR1 MNHNS, CDR2 SASEGT. Trimming took 10 bases from V and 0 from J, leaving 16 bases between them. The CDR3 here is CATYESLNSYEQYF. The CDR3 DNA follows: TGTGCCACCTACGAGTCCTTAAACTCCTACGAGCAGTACTTC.

This clone appeared a few times. V and J are TRBV10-1 and TRBJ1-2; D is perhaps TRBD1 (6 bases). The CDR3 covers 14 residues. The germline CDR1 and CDR2 sequences are WNHNN and SYGVQD (reference sequence). With 3 bases removed from V and 4 bases from J, the gap between germline ends came to 12 bases. The CDR3 nucleotides read TGCGCCAGCAGTGAAACCGGGACAAGCTATGGCTACACCTTC. Protein: CASSETGTSYGYTF.

This clone showed up just a few times. CDR3 coding DNA: TGTGCCAGCAGCCCCGGGGTTTCAGGCGATCAGCCCCAGCATTTT. It yields the protein CASSPGVSGDQPQHF. The V and J genes are TRBV5-8 and TRBJ1-5; D remains ambiguous. The CDR3 totals 15 residues. Germline CDR1 is SGHTS and CDR2 is YDEGEE. Trimming cost V 4 bases and J 5 bases, with 16 bases left between them.

This rearrangement joins TRBV7-2 to TRBJ1-2, with 10 nucleotides matching TRBD1. The CDR3 totals 14 residues. V was pared by 4 bases and J by 8 bases, with 7 bases of the junction left unmatched. The germline CDR1 and CDR2 sequences are SGHTA and FQGNSA. CDR3 DNA sequence: TGTGCCAGCAGCTCCCGGGACAGGGGAGCGGGCTACACCTTC. Protein sequence: CASSSRDRGAGYTF.